This entry lists 20 T cell receptor beta chains sequenced from one sample in a study of Ad26.COV2.S vaccination and SARS-CoV-2 variants. Treatment given: approximately 18 received Ad26.COV2.S at low or high dose, single or two shots; 5 received placebo; per-sample allocation not given. Sampling was performed 63 days after the first vaccine or placebo injection. Only in-frame clones appear in the TCRdb table, and some are missing; sequencing was by immunoSEQ multiplex PCR. The table has 450,000 to 550,000 clones, 89% seen once. The source material was peripheral blood, sampled in a trial of Ad26.COV2.S vaccine versus placebo. All receptors derive from a person between 18 and 65 years old who received the Ad26.COV2.S COVID-19 vaccine or a placebo.

The V gene is TRBV18, the J gene TRBJ1-6; no reliable D call. The germline V gene has CDR1 KGHSH and CDR2 LQKENI. V lost 2 bases and J 0 bases, leaving 8 bases between the germline ends. The CDR3 sequence is 16 residues long. CDR3 amino acids: CASSPIHGSYNSPLHF. The CDR3 region has the DNA TGTGCCAGCTCACCAATACACGGCTCCTATAATTCACCCCTCCACTTT.

The chain recombines TRBV5-6 with TRBJ1-1; no definite D call. Trimming shortened V by 3 bases and J by 5 bases, and 17 bases separated the two germline ends. The CDR3 length is 15 residues. Germline assignment: CDR1 SGHDT and CDR2 YYEEEE. The CDR3 DNA is TGTGCCAGCAGCTCGGGAGGGCGGCGGGGAACTGAAGCTTTCTTT. It translates to CASSSGGRRGTEAFF.

The chain links TRBV2 to TRBJ1-5; a possible D gene is TRBD1 (5 bases). This CDR3 has 15 amino acids. V lost 5 bases and J 1 base, leaving 12 bases between the germline ends. From germline, CDR1 is SNHLY and CDR2 FYNNEI. The CDR3 reads CASSRSRVSNQPQHF. In nucleotides, the CDR3 is TGTGCCAGCAGTAGGTCCAGGGTCAGCAATCAGCCCCAGCATTTT.

The V and J genes are TRBV7-3 and TRBJ1-1; D uncertain. The CDR3 covers 15 residues. CDR1 is SGHTA and CDR2 is FQGTGA in the germline V gene. Trimming took off 2 bases at V and 4 bases at J, with 14 bases between the two ends. This CDR3 reads CASSLGVAPGTEAFF. The CDR3 nucleotides read TGTGCCAGCAGCTTAGGTGTTGCCCCCGGCACTGAAGCTTTCTTT.

The rearrangement uses TRBV18 and TRBJ2-5; D may be TRBD1 (5 bases). The germline CDR1 and CDR2 sequences are KGHSH and LQKENI. The V end lost 2 bases, the J end lost 6 bases, and 7 bases lay between the germline ends. The CDR3 runs 12 residues. The CDR3 nucleotides are TGTGCCAGCTCACCAGGACAACAGACCCAGTACTTC. As protein: CASSPGQQTQYF.

The CDR3 region is CASSGGLYGYTF. CDR3 DNA sequence: TGTGCCAGCAGCGGGGGGCTCTATGGCTACACCTTC. The chain has TRBV2 and TRBJ1-2; TRBD1 is a possible D gene (6 bases). CDR1 is SNHLY, CDR2 FYNNEI, per germline. The CDR3 consists of 12 residues. The V gene lost 6 bases and the J gene lost 4 bases, with 9 bases spanning the gap.

Written as DNA, the CDR3 is TGCGCCAGCAGCAGGGGGACTACAAACACAGATACGCAGTATTTT. Translated, it gives CASSRGTTNTDTQYF. The chain employs TRBV5-1 and TRBJ2-3, with TRBD2 as a possible D gene (7 bases). Germline V lookup: CDR1 SGHRS, CDR2 YFSETQ. This CDR3 is 15 amino acids long. Trimming took 4 bases from V and 2 from J, leaving 14 bases between them.

V is TRBV5-4 and J is TRBJ2-7; TRBD2 matches at 9 bases. Germline CDR1 is SGHNT and CDR2 is YYREEE (reference sequence). J gave up 7 bases and V 4 bases, and 12 bases lay outside the gene matches. This CDR3 region has 15 residues. Here the CDR3 reads CASSPSQRGEHEQYF. The DNA of the CDR3 is TGTGCCAGCAGCCCAAGCCAGCGGGGGGAGCATGAGCAGTACTTC.

J is TRBJ2-7 and V is TRBV2, with D perhaps TRBD1 (7 bases). Between the trimmed V and J ends, which lost 7 bases and 0 bases, there was a span of 13 bases. Germline assignment: CDR1 SNHLY and CDR2 FYNNEI. This CDR3 has 14 residues. The CDR3 nucleotides read TGTGCCAGCATCAGGGGGGCCCTCTCCTACGAGCAGTACTTC. Translated: CASIRGALSYEQYF.

This chain joins TRBV28 and TRBJ1-3; D is ambiguous. Germline V gives CDR1 MDHEN, CDR2 SYDVKM. The CDR3 has 12 amino acids. V was trimmed by 3 bases and J by 4 bases, leaving 4 bases between them. The CDR3 coding sequence is TGTGCCAGCAGTTTGGCCGGAAACACCATATATTTT. This codes for CASSLAGNTIYF.

As regards this clone: Other nucleotide sequences from this sample produce the same CDR3. This CDR3 is CASSLVGSYEQYF. The CDR3 DNA follows: TGTGCCAGCAGTTTAGTGGGCTCGTACGAGCAGTACTTC. The gene calls are TRBV28 and TRBJ2-7; D ambiguous. Trimming took off 2 bases at V and 4 bases at J, with 9 bases between the two ends. This CDR3 has 13 amino acids. CDR1 and CDR2 (germline): MDHEN, SYDVKM.

This sequence joins TRBV18 and TRBJ2-7, with D perhaps given as TRBD1 or TRBD2 (6 bases each). Germline V lookup: CDR1 KGHSH, CDR2 LQKENI. The V and J ends lost 4 bases and 9 bases respectively, with 16 bases between them. This CDR3 contains 13 residues. The DNA of the CDR3 is TGTGCCAGCTCACAAAGGTCCGGGGGCGGGCAGTACGTC. It is translated as CASSQRSGGGQYV.

This clone was detected once. In nucleotides, the CDR3 is TGTGCCAGTAGTATGGAACTTGGAAACACCATATATTTT. Encoded protein: CASSMELGNTIYF. The V gene is TRBV19, the J gene TRBJ1-3; no firm D call. Looked up from germline, CDR1 is LNHDA and CDR2 is SQIVND (reference sequence). V lost 3 bases and J 3 bases, leaving 6 bases between the germline ends. The CDR3 loop spans 13 amino acids.

The chain couples TRBV4-1 to TRBJ2-2, with D possibly TRBD2 on 7 matching bases. The CDR3 sequence is 16 residues long. V shed 4 bases and J shed 0 bases, with 12 bases lying between them. Germline values: CDR1 MGHRA, CDR2 YSYEKL. CDR3 bases: TGCGCCAGCAGCCCTGGGGGGGGCCCGAACACCGGGGAGCTGTTTTTT. This gives the protein CASSPGGGPNTGELFF.

The rearrangement uses TRBV2 and TRBJ1-6, with D hard to call. The CDR3 has 16 residues. Looked up from germline, CDR1 is SNHLY and CDR2 is FYNNEI. Trimming shortened V by 8 bases and J by 0 bases, and 14 bases separated the two germline ends. CDR3 amino acids: CASSGGIRSYNSPLHF. For the CDR3, the DNA is TGTGCCAGCTCCGGTGGGATCCGCTCCTATAATTCACCCCTCCACTTT.

The chain is built from TRBV7-2 and TRBJ2-4; tentatively, D is TRBD2 (5 bases). CDR3 length: 14 residues. V shed 5 bases and J shed 6 bases, with 14 bases lying between them. From germline, CDR1 is SGHTA and CDR2 FQGNSA. CDR3 protein: CASSPGLAINIQYF. The CDR3 nucleotides read TGTGCCAGCAGCCCCGGACTCGCGATAAACATTCAGTACTTC.

The chain links TRBV5-1 to TRBJ2-3; D is possibly TRBD1 (5 bases). With 5 bases removed from V and 2 bases from J, the gap between germline ends came to 15 bases. Germline V gives CDR1 SGHRS, CDR2 YFSETQ. The CDR3 runs 15 residues. DNA of the CDR3: TGCGCCAGCAGTTTAAGGGGCGGCTTCACAGATACGCAGTATTTT. It specifies CASSLRGGFTDTQYF.

The rearrangement uses TRBV9 and TRBJ2-5; TRBD1 agrees at 7 bases. Germline V lookup: CDR1 SGDLS, CDR2 YYNGEE. This CDR3 has 16 residues. Trimming cost V 0 bases and J 5 bases; bases outside gene matches: 10. Here the CDR3 reads CASSVGDRVAWETQYF. The CDR3, as DNA: TGTGCCAGCAGCGTAGGAGACAGGGTGGCGTGGGAGACCCAGTACTTC. Using reference TRBV9 and TRBJ2-5 for the parts outside the CDR3, the full variable domain is DSGVTQTPKHLITATGQRVTLRCSPRSGDLSVYWYQQSLDQGLQFLIQYYNGEERAKGNILERFSAQQFPDLHSELNLSSLELGDSALYFCASSVGDRVAWETQYFGPGTRLLVL.

The chain recombines TRBV19 with TRBJ1-2; D might be TRBD1 (5 bases). The CDR3 runs 14 residues. Deletions cut 8 bases from V and 1 base from J, with 14 bases between. Looked up from germline, CDR1 is LNHDA and CDR2 is SQIVND (reference sequence). This CDR3 reads CASGRTGLNYGYTF. For the CDR3, the DNA is TGTGCCAGTGGTCGGACGGGACTTAACTATGGCTACACCTTC.

This sequence joins TRBV7-2 and TRBJ2-3; 10 bases agree with TRBD2. V shed 1 base, J shed 10 bases, and the junction held 5 bases outside the gene matches. Germline CDR1 and CDR2: SGHTA and FQGNSA. The CDR3 runs to 14 residues. The CDR3: CASSLERTSGSQYF. In DNA form, the CDR3 reads TGTGCCAGCAGCTTAGAAAGGACTAGCGGTTCGCAGTATTTT.